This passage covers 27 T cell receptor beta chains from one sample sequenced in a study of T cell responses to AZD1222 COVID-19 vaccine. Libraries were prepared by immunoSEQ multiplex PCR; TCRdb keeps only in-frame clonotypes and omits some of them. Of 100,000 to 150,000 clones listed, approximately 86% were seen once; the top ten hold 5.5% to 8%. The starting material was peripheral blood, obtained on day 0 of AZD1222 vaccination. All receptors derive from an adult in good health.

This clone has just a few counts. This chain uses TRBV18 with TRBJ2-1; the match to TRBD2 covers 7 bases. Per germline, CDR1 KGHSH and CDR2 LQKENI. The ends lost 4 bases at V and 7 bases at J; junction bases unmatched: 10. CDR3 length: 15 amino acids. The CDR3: CASSLEGEGRNEQFF. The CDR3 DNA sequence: TGTGCCAGCTCACTTGAAGGGGAGGGTAGAAATGAGCAGTTCTTC. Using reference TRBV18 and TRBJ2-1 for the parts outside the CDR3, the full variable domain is NAGVMQNPRHLVRRRGQEARLRCSPMKGHSHVYWYRQLPEEGLKFMVYLQKENIIDESGMPKERFSAEFPKEGPSILRIQQVVRGDSAAYFCASSLEGEGRNEQFFGPGTRLTVL.

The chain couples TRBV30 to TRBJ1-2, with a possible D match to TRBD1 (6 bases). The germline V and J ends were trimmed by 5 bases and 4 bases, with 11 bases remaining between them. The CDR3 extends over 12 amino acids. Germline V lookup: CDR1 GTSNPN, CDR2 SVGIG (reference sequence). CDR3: CAWGGRSYGYTF. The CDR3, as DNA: TGTGCCTGGGGGGGCAGGAGCTATGGCTACACCTTC.

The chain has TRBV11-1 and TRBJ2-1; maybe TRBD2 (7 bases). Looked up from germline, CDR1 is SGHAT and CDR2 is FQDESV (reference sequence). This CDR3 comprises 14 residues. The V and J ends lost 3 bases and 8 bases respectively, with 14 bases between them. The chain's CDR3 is CASSFLKGGDEQFF. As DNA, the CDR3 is TGTGCCAGCAGCTTTCTGAAGGGGGGGGATGAGCAGTTCTTC.

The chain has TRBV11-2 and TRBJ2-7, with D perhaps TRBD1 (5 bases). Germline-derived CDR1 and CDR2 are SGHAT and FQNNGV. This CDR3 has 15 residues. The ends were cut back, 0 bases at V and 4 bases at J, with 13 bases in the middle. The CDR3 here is CASSLDRQTFYEQYF. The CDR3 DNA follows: TGTGCCAGCAGCTTAGACCGACAGACATTTTACGAGCAGTACTTC. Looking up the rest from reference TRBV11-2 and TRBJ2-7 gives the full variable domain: EAGVAQSPRYKIIEKRQSVAFWCNPISGHATLYWYQQILGQGPKLLIQFQNNGVVDDSQLPKDRFSAERLKGVDSTLKIQPAKLEDSAVYLCASSLDRQTFYEQYFGPGTRLTVT.

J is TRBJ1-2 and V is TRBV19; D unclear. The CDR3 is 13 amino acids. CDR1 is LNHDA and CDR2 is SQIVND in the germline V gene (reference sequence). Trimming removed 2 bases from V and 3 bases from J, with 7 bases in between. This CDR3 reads CASSIRTDYGYTF. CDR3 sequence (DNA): TGTGCCAGTAGTATACGGACGGACTATGGCTACACCTTC.

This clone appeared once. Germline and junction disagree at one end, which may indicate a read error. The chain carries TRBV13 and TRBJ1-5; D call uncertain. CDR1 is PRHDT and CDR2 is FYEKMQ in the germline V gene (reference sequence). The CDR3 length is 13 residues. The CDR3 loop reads CASSLDRNRPQHF. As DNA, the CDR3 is TGTGCCAGCAGCTTAGACCGTAATCGGCCCCAGCATTTT.

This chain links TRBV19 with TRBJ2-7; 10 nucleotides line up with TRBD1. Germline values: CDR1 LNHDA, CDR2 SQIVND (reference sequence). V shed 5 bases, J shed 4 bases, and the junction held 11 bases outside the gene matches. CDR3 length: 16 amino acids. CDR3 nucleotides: TGTGCCAGTAGTCCTCCGGGACAGGGGTTGTCTTACGAGCAGTACTTC. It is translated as CASSPPGQGLSYEQYF. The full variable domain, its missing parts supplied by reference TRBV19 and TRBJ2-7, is DGGITQSPKYLFRKEGQNVTLSCEQNLNHDAMYWYRQDPGQGLRLIYYSQIVNDFQKGDIAEGYSVSREKKESFPLTVTSAQKNPTAFYLCASSPPGQGLSYEQYFGPGTRLTVT.

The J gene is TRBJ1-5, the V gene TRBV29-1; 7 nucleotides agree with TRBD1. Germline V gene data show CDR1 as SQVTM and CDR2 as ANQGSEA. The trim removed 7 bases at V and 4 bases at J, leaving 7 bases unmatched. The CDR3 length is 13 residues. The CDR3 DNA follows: TGCAGCGCTGGACAGGAAGCAAATCAGCCCCAGCATTTT. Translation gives CSAGQEANQPQHF.

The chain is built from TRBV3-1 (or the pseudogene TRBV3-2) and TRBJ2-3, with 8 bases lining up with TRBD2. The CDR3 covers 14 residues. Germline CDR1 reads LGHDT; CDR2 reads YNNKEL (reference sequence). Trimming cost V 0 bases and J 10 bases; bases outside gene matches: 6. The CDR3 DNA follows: TGTGCCAGCAGCCAAGATTCGGGGGGGGTTTCGCAGTATTTT. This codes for CASSQDSGGVSQYF.

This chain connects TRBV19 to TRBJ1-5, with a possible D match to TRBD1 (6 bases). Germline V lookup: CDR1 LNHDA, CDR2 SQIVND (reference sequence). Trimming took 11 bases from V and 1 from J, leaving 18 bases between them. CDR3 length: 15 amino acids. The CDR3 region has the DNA TGTGCCTCGCGGCAGGCCCAGGGGAGCAATCAGCCCCAGCATTTT. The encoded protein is CASRQAQGSNQPQHF. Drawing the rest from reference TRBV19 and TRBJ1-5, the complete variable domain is DGGITQSPKYLFRKEGQNVTLSCEQNLNHDAMYWYRQDPGQGLRLIYYSQIVNDFQKGDIAEGYSVSREKKESFPLTVTSAQKNPTAFYLCASRQAQGSNQPQHFGDGTRLSIL.

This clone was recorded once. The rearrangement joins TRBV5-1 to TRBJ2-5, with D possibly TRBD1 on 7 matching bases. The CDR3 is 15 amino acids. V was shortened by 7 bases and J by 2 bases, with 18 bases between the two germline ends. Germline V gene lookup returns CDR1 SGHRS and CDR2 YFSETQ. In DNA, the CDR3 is TGCGCCAGCGGAGGGACAGTGGGTTCTCAAGAGACCCAGTACTTC. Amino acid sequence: CASGGTVGSQETQYF.

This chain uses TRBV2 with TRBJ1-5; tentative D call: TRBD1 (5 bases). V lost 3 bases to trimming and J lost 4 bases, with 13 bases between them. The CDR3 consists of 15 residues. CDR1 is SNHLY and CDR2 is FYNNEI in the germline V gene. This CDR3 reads CASSDDTGGNQPQHF. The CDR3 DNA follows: TGTGCCAGCAGTGACGACACAGGTGGGAATCAGCCCCAGCATTTT. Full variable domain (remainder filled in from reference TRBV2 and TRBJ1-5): EPEVTQTPSHQVTQMGQEVILRCVPISNHLYFYWYRQILGQKVEFLVSFYNNEISEKSEIFDDQFSVERPDGSNFTLKIRSTKLEDSAMYFCASSDDTGGNQPQHFGDGTRLSIL.

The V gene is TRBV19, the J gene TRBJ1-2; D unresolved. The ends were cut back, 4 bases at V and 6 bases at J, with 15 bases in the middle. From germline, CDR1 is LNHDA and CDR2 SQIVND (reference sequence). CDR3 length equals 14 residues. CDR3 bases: TGTGCCAGTAGTAAGTTCTCCAAGCTGGATGGCTACACCTTC. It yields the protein CASSKFSKLDGYTF.

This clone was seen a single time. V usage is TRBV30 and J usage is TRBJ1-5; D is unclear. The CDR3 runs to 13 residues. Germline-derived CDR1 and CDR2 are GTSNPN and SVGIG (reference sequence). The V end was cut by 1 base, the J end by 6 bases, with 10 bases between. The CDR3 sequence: CAWSASSGQPQHF. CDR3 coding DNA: TGTGCCTGGAGTGCCAGTTCCGGTCAGCCCCAGCATTTT.

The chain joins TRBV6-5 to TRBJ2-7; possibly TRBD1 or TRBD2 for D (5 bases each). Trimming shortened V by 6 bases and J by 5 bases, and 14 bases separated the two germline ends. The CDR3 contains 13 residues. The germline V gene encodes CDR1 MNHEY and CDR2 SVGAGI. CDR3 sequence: CASSAGAFHEQYF. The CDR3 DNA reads TGTGCCAGCAGCGCCGGGGCATTTCACGAGCAGTACTTC.

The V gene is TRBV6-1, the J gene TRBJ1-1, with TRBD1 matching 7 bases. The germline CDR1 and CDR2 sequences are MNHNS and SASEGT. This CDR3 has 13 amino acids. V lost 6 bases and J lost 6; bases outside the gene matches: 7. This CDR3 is CASREGAQAEAFF. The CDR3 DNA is TGTGCCAGCAGGGAGGGGGCCCAGGCTGAAGCTTTCTTT.

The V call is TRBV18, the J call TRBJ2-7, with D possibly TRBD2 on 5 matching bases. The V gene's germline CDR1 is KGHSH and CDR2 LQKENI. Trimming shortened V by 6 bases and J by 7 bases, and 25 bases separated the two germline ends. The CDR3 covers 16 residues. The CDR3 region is CASSFGSGPPALEQYF. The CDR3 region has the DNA TGTGCCAGCTCCTTTGGGAGCGGACCGCCTGCGTTGGAGCAGTACTTC.

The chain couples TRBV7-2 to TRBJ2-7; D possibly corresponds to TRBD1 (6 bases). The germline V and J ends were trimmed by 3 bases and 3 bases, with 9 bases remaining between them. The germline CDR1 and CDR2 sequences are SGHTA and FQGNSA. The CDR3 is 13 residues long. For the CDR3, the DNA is TGTGCCAGCAGCTTCGGACAGATCTACGAGCAGTACTTC. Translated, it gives CASSFGQIYEQYF.

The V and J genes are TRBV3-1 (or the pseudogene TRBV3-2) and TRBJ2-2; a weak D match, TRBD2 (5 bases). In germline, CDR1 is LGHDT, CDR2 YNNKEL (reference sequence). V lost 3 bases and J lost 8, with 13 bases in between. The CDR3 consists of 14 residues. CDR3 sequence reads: CASSHLGSGGELFF. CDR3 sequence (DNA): TGTGCCAGCAGCCACCTCGGCTCGGGAGGGGAGCTGTTTTTT.

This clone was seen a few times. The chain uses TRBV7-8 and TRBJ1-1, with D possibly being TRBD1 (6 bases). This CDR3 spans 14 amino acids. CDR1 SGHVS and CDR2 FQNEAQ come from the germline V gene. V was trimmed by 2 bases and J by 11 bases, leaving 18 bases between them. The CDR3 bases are TGTGCCAGCAGCTTACCCGGACAGAGCCTTTCGGCTTTCTTT. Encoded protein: CASSLPGQSLSAFF.

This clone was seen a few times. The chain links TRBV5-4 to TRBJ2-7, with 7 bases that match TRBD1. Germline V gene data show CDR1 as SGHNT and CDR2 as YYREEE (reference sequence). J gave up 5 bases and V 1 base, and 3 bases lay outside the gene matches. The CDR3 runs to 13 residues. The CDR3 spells CASSLRGGNEQYF. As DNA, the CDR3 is TGTGCCAGCAGCTTGCGAGGGGGCAACGAGCAGTACTTC.

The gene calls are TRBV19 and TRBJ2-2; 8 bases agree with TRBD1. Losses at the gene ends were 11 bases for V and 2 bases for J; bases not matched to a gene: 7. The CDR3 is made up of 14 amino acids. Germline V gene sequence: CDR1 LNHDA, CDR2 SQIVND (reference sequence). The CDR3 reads CASSTGVNTGELFF. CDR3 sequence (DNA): TGTGCCTCATCGACAGGGGTTAACACCGGGGAGCTGTTTTTT.

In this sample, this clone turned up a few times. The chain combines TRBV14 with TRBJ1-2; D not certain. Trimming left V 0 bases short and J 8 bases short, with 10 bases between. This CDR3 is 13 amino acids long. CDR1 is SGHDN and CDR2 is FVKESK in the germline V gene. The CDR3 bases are TGTGCCAGCAGCCAAGATCTAGAGGGCGGCTACACCTTC. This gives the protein CASSQDLEGGYTF.

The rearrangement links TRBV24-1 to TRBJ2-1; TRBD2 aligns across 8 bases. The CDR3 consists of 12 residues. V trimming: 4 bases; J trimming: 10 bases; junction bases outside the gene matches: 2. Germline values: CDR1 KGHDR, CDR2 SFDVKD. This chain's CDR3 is CATSDRLAEQFF. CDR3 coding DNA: TGTGCCACCAGTGACCGACTAGCGGAGCAGTTCTTC.

In DNA form, the CDR3 reads TGTGCCAGCAGTTTGGCCGGGAACACTGAAGCTTTCTTT. Its translation is CASSLAGNTEAFF. The genes are TRBV6-5 and TRBJ1-1; D is unresolved. Per germline, CDR1 MNHEY and CDR2 SVGAGI. CDR3 length equals 13 residues. V was pared by 4 bases and J by 1 base, with 7 bases between.

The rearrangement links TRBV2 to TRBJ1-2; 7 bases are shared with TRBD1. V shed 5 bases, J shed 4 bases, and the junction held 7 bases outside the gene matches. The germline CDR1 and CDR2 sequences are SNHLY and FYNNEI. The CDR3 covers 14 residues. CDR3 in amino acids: CASSTTGRGYGYTF. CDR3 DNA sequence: TGTGCCAGCAGTACGACAGGGAGAGGCTATGGCTACACCTTC.

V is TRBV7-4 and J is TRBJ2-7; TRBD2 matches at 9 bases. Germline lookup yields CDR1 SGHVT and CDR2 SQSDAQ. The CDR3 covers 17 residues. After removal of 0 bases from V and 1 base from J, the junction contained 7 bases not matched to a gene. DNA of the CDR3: TGTGCCAGCAGCTTAGCGCCCGAGACTAGCGGTTCCTACGAGCAGTACTTC. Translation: CASSLAPETSGSYEQYF.